This TCR beta chain is from a study of blood T cell repertoires in COVID-19. Seattle patient enrollment occurred during active infection, with longitudinal follow-up thereafter. Original processing notes: Reference gene primers were amplified, and this amplification served to estimate nucleated cell counts. The repertoire was sequenced with immunoSEQ multiplex PCR; TCRdb's copy has only in-frame clones and lacks some. The D gene and trimming were derived from the DNA, and the V and J assignments and clone size from that table. Among around 150,000 clones listed, approximately 95% were seen once. This clone was observed a single time. Sequenced: peripheral blood. This TCR came from an older woman with COVID-19, enrolled during active disease.

In DNA form, the CDR3 reads TGTGCCAGTAAACCGATACCTTTTGTGGCAGGGTCGAAGCACGAGCAGTACTTC. As protein: CASKPIPFVAGSKHEQYF. This chain joins TRBV27 and TRBJ2-7; possible D gene TRBD1, 5 bases. Trimming left V 9 bases short and J 5 bases short, with 32 bases between. CDR3 length: 18 residues. Germline CDR1 MNHEY, CDR2 SMNVEV (reference sequence).